This is a list of T cell receptor beta chains from one sample in a study of CD8+CD57+ T cells in acquired aplastic anemia. TCRdb re-analysed the reads in MiXCR, keeping a single row per CDR3 protein. The repertoire holds some 200,000 distinct CDR3 sequences, with 65% as singletons. The sequenced material came from sorted CD4+, CD8+, or CD8+CD57+ T cells (not recorded which) from PBMCs. Receptor source: a human donor with aplastic anemia. The CDR3 runs from the conserved cysteine through the conserved F or W. Fields, in order: V gene, D gene, J gene, clone size, CDR3 protein, CDR3 DNA. A D gene is named only where the DNA matches it firmly. Rows give clone size only sometimes, using once, few, many, or a class for an expanded clone.

>TRBV19|NA|TRBJ1-5|once
CASLFRKDSNQPQHF
TGTGCCAGCCTCTTCCGAAAGGACAGCAATCAGCCCCAGCATTTT
>TRBV7-9|TRBD1|TRBJ1-1|NA
CASSLSGTVHTEAFF
TGTGCCAGCAGCTTATCCGGGACAGTCCACACTGAAGCTTTCTTT
>TRBV7-6|TRBD2|TRBJ2-1|many
CASTDEVGGESSSYNEQFF
TGTGCCAGCACCGACGAGGTTGGGGGGGAATCAAGCTCCTACAATGAGCAGTTCTTC
>TRBV7-3|TRBD2|TRBJ2-5|NA
CASSFLSGKQETQYF
TGTGCCAGCAGCTTCCTTAGCGGGAAACAAGAGACCCAGTACTTC
>TRBV7-3|NA|TRBJ2-7|NA
CAGSSTGYEQYF
TGTGCCGGCAGTTCGACGGGCTACGAGCAGTACTTC
>TRBV13|NA|TRBJ1-6|many
CASSLRSSYNSPLHF
TGTGCCAGCAGTCTCCGGAGCTCCTATAATTCACCCCTCCACTTT
>TRBV6-6|TRBD2|TRBJ2-6|many
CASNHGGVAGANVLTF
TGTGCCAGCAACCACGGGGGGGTTGCTGGGGCCAACGTCCTGACTTTC
>TRBV30|NA|TRBJ2-7|many
CAWSVSASYEQYF
TGTGCCTGGAGTGTATCTGCCTCCTACGAGCAGTACTTC
>TRBV7-9|TRBD1|TRBJ2-7|NA
CASSPKGQGAVEQYF
TGTGCCAGCAGCCCTAAGGGACAGGGGGCTGTCGAGCAGTACTTC
>TRBV15|NA|TRBJ1-2|NA
CATSREGAIYGYTF
TGTGCCACCAGCAGAGAGGGGGCGATCTATGGCTACACCTTC
>TRBV7-3|NA|TRBJ2-6|NA
CASSLAQANVLTF
TGTGCCAGCAGCTTAGCGCAGGCCAACGTCCTGACTTTC
>TRBV9|NA|TRBJ1-2|NA
CASSVGGQPELGYTF
TGTGCCAGCAGCGTAGGAGGACAGCCGGAACTCGGCTACACCTTC
>TRBV10-1|NA|TRBJ2-1|NA
CASSGVGNEQFF
TGCGCCAGCAGTGGTGTCGGGAATGAGCAGTTCTTC
>TRBV7-6|NA|TRBJ1-4|NA
CASSPAQGMGEKLFF
TGTGCCAGCAGCCCCGCCCAGGGTATGGGGGAAAAACTGTTTTTT
>TRBV7-9|NA|TRBJ2-1|NA
CASSLDSLPPSGVADNEQFF
TGTGCCAGCAGCTTAGACTCCCTCCCCCCTTCCGGGGTCGCGGACAATGAGCAGTTCTTC
>TRBV19|NA|TRBJ1-1|NA
CASRPGLNTEAFF
TGTGCCAGTAGACCAGGGCTGAACACTGAAGCTTTCTTT
>TRBV6-5|NA|TRBJ1-6|NA
CASSNPQGELHF
TGTGCCAGCAGTAACCCCCAGGGAGAACTCCACTTT
>TRBV10-3|NA|TRBJ1-1|NA
CAISVQGIGTEAFF
TGTGCCATCAGTGTACAGGGCATTGGCACTGAAGCTTTCTTT
>TRBV15|NA|TRBJ1-2|few
CATSREVGLNYGYTF
TGTGCCACCAGCAGAGAGGTCGGACTTAACTATGGCTACACCTTC
>TRBV7-3|TRBD2|TRBJ2-2|NA
CASRASGRSGELFF
TGTGCCAGTAGAGCTAGCGGGAGGTCCGGGGAGCTGTTTTTT
>TRBV6-4|NA|TRBJ2-4|NA
CASSEFPATLAKNIQYF
TGTGCCAGCAGCGAATTCCCCGCGACATTAGCCAAGAACATTCAGTACTTC
>TRBV29-1|TRBD2|TRBJ2-7|NA
CSVAGGRSYEQYF
TGCAGCGTTGCGGGGGGGCGGTCCTACGAGCAGTACTTC
>TRBV9|NA|TRBJ1-1|NA
CASSVADGRNTEAFF
TGTGCCAGCAGCGTTGCTGACGGAAGGAACACTGAAGCTTTCTTT
>TRBV9|TRBD1|TRBJ2-5|NA
CASSVGTGQETQYF
TGTGCCAGCAGCGTGGGGACAGGACAAGAGACCCAGTACTTC
>TRBV24-1|TRBD1|TRBJ2-2|NA
CATSGCVSGGESWSTGELFF
TGTGCCACCAGTGGGTGTGTATCAGGGGGAGAAAGTTGGAGCACCGGGGAGCTGTTTTTT
>TRBV15|NA|TRBJ2-7|once
CATSGDISYPYEQYF
TGTGCCACCAGCGGAGATATCAGTTACCCCTACGAGCAGTACTTC
>TRBV2|NA|TRBJ2-3|once
CASGRRADTQYF
TGTGCCAGCGGTCGGAGGGCAGATACGCAGTATTTT
>TRBV5-1|TRBD2|TRBJ2-7|many
CASSLAASGGFYEQYF
TGCGCCAGCAGCTTGGCCGCTAGCGGGGGATTTTACGAGCAGTACTTC
>TRBV9|NA|TRBJ2-3|few
CASSVQDTSTDTQYF
TGTGCCAGCAGCGTTCAGGACACAAGCACAGATACGCAGTATTTT
>TRBV7-9|TRBD2|TRBJ2-7|NA
CASSDLLAGQYF
TGTGCCAGCAGCGACCTACTAGCGGGGCAGTACTTC
>TRBV7-6|NA|TRBJ2-2|NA
CASSLWSGELFF
TGTGCCAGCAGCTTGTGGTCCGGGGAGCTGTTTTTT
>TRBV7-2|TRBD2|TRBJ2-5|NA
CASSSLRYPGLAGETQYF
TGTGCCAGCAGCTCCCTTCGCTATCCGGGACTAGCGGGAGAGACCCAGTACTTC
>TRBV20-1|TRBD2|TRBJ2-7|NA
CSARTSGGYEQYF
TGCAGTGCAAGGACTAGCGGGGGTTACGAGCAGTACTTC
>TRBV10-3|TRBD2|TRBJ2-3|few
CAISEERLAGGSTDTQYF
TGTGCCATCAGTGAGGAGAGGCTAGCGGGAGGCTCCACAGATACGCAGTATTTT
>TRBV7-9|NA|TRBJ2-1|NA
CASSFQGGNEQFF
TGTGCCAGCAGCTTTCAAGGCGGCAATGAGCAGTTCTTC
>TRBV7-3|NA|TRBJ1-1|NA
CASSERPDMNTEAFF
TGTGCCAGCAGCGAACGGCCGGATATGAACACTGAAGCTTTCTTT
>TRBV2|NA|TRBJ1-1|few
CASIGQELMNTEAFF
TGTGCCAGCATTGGGCAAGAACTCATGAACACTGAAGCTTTCTTT
>TRBV2|TRBD2|TRBJ2-3|NA
CASAGLAGGPDTQYF
TGTGCCAGCGCCGGACTAGCGGGGGGGCCAGATACGCAGTATTTT
>TRBV5-5|NA|TRBJ1-1|NA
CASSLAWSARGKTEAFF
TGTGCCAGCAGCTTGGCATGGTCTGCTAGGGGTAAGACTGAAGCTTTCTTT
>TRBV24-1|NA|TRBJ1-5|few
CATARGSNQPQHF
TGTGCCACGGCGCGGGGGAGCAATCAGCCCCAGCATTTT
>TRBV7-3|TRBD2|TRBJ2-3|NA
CASSLGTSGGVNTQYF
TGTGCCAGCAGCTTGGGGACTAGCGGGGGGGTGAATACGCAGTATTTT
>TRBV7-2|TRBD2|TRBJ2-3|NA
CASSFDGRADTQYF
TGTGCCAGCAGCTTCGACGGGAGGGCAGATACGCAGTATTTT
>TRBV10-2|NA|TRBJ2-7|NA
CASSESGRVSYEQYF
TGCGCCAGCAGTGAGTCGGGCAGAGTCTCCTACGAGCAGTACTTC
>TRBV25-1|NA|TRBJ2-1|NA
CASSVPGYEQFF
TGTGCCAGCAGTGTTCCAGGATACGAGCAGTTCTTC
>TRBV7-8|NA|TRBJ1-5|once
CASSPDRQNQPQHF
TGTGCCAGCAGCCCTGACAGGCAAAATCAGCCCCAGCATTTT
>TRBV25-1|TRBD1|TRBJ2-7|NA
CASSQTRDRGYEQYF
TGTGCCAGCAGCCAGACCCGGGACAGGGGCTACGAGCAGTACTTC
>TRBV6-5|TRBD1|TRBJ2-7|NA
CASSRTGGSWQYF
TGTGCCAGCAGCCGGACAGGGGGGAGTTGGCAGTACTTC
>TRBV19|NA|TRBJ1-4|once
CASSTQGGKLFF
TGTGCCAGTAGTACTCAGGGTGGGAAACTGTTTTTT
>TRBV7-9|NA|TRBJ2-7|NA
CASSLGQELSYEQYF
TGTGCCAGCAGCTTAGGACAGGAACTCTCCTACGAGCAGTACTTC
>TRBV2|NA|TRBJ2-7|NA
CASSDTGDQQYF
TGTGCCAGCAGTGACACGGGAGACCAGCAGTACTTC
>TRBV15|TRBD2|TRBJ2-1|NA
CATSSSSGGVDEQFF
TGTGCCACCAGCAGTAGCAGCGGGGGGGTGGATGAGCAGTTCTTC
>TRBV5-1|TRBD1|TRBJ1-4|NA
CASFEGQTTNEKLFF
TGCGCCAGCTTCGAGGGACAGACAACTAATGAAAAACTGTTTTTT
>TRBV9|TRBD1|TRBJ1-6|few
CASSVASGGGSPLHF
TGTGCCAGCAGCGTTGCTTCAGGGGGCGGATCACCCCTCCACTTT
>TRBV6-6|TRBD1|TRBJ2-7|few
CASSYTGDEQYF
TGTGCCAGCAGTTACACAGGGGACGAGCAGTACTTC
>TRBV12-3/TRBV12-4|TRBD1|TRBJ1-2|many
CASRGVTGANYGYTF
TGTGCCAGCCGGGGGGTCACAGGGGCCAACTATGGCTACACCTTC
>TRBV3-1|TRBD1|TRBJ1-6|once
CASSRGQDNSPLHF
TGTGCCAGCAGCAGGGGACAGGACAATTCACCCCTCCACTTT
>TRBV25-1|NA|TRBJ2-1|NA
CASSDLSNEQFF
TGTGCCAGCAGTGACCTTAGTAATGAGCAGTTCTTC
>TRBV7-8|NA|TRBJ1-2|NA
CASSYGKRGANYGYTF
TGTGCCAGCAGCTACGGAAAGAGGGGGGCTAACTATGGCTACACCTTC